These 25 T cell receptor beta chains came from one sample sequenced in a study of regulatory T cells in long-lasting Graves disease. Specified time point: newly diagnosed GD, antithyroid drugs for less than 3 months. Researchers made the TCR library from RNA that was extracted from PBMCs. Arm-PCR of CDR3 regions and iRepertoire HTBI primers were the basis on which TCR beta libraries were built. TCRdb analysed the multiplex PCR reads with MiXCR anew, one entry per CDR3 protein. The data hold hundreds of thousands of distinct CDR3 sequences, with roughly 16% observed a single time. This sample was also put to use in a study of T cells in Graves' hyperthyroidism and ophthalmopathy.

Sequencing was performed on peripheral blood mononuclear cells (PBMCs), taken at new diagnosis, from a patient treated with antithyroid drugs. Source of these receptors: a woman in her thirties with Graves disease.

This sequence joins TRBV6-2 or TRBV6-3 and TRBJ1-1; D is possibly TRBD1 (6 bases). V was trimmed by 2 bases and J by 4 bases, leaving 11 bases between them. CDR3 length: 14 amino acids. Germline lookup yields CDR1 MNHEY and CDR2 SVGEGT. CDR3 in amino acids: CASSYPGAGTEAFF. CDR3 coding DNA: TGTGCCAGCAGTTACCCAGGGGCAGGCACTGAAGCTTTCTTT.

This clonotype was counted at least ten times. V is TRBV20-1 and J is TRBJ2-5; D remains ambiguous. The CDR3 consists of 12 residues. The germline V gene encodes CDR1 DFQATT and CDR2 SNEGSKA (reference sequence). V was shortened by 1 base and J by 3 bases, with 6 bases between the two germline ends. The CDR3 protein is CSARGAEETQYF. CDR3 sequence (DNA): TGCAGTGCTAGAGGGGCAGAAGAGACCCAGTACTTC.

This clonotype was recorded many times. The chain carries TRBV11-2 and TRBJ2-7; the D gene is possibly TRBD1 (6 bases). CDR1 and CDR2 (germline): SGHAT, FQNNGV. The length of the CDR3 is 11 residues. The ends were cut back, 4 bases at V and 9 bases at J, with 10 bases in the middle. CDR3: CASSSVGGQYF. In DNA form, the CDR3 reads TGTGCCAGCAGCTCCGTAGGGGGGCAGTACTTC. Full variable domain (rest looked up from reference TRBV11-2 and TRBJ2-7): EAGVAQSPRYKIIEKRQSVAFWCNPISGHATLYWYQQILGQGPKLLIQFQNNGVVDDSQLPKDRFSAERLKGVDSTLKIQPAKLEDSAVYLCASSSVGGQYFGPGTRLTVT.

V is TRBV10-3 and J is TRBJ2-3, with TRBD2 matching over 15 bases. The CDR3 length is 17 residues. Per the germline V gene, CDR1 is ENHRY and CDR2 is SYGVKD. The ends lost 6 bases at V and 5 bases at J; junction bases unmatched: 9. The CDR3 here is CAIRRTSGRAGGDTQYF. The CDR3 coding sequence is TGTGCCATCAGAAGGACTAGCGGGAGGGCCGGGGGAGATACGCAGTATTTT.

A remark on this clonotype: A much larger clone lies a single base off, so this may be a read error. The CDR3 sequence: CVSSANWGDEQFF. The CDR3 DNA reads as TGTGTCAGCAGCGCCAATTGGGGTGATGAGCAGTTCTTC. The rearrangement uses TRBV11-3 and TRBJ2-1; D ambiguous. This CDR3 contains 13 residues. Germline lookup yields CDR1 SGHNT and CDR2 YENEEA.

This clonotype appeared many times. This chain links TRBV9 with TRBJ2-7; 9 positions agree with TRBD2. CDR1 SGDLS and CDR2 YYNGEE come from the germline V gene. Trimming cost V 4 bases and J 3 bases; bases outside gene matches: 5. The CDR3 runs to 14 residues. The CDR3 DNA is TGTGCCAGCAGCCCCCGGACTAGCGTCTACGAGCAGTACTTC. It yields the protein CASSPRTSVYEQYF.

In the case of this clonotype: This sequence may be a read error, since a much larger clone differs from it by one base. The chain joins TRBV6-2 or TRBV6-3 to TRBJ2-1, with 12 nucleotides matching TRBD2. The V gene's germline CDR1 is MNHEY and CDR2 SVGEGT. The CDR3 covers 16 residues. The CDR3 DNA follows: TGTGCCAGCAGCCCCGGACTAGCGGGGTCGTACAATGAGCAGCTCTTC. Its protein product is CASSPGLAGSYNEQLF.

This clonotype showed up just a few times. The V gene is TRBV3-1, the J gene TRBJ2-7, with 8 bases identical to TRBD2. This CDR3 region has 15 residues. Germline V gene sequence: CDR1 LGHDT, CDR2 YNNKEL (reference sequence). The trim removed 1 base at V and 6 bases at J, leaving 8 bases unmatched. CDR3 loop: CASSQGDGAGGEQYF. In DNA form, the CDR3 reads TGTGCCAGCAGCCAAGGAGACGGGGCGGGGGGCGAGCAGTACTTC.

The CDR3: CSVGTNSVEQFF. The CDR3 bases are TGCAGTGTCGGGACCAATTCAGTAGAGCAGTTCTTC. The genes are TRBV20-1 and TRBJ2-1, with D possibly called TRBD1 or TRBD2 (5 bases each). Between the trimmed V and J ends, which lost 7 bases and 10 bases, there was a span of 17 bases. Germline CDR1 is DFQATT and CDR2 is SNEGSKA (reference sequence). The CDR3 spans 12 residues.

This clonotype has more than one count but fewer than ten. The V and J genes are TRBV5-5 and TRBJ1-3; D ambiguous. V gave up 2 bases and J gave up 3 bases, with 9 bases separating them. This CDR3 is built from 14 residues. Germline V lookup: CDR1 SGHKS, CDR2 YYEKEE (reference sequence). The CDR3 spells CASSFEQIGNTIYF. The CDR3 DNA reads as TGTGCCAGCAGCTTCGAACAGATTGGAAACACCATATATTTT.

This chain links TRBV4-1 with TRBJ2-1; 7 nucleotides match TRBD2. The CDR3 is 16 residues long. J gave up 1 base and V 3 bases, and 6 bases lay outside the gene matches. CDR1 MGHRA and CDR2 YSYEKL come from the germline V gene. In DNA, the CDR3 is TGCGCCAGCAGCCACATACTAGCGTTATCCTACAATGAGCAGTTCTTC. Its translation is CASSHILALSYNEQFF.

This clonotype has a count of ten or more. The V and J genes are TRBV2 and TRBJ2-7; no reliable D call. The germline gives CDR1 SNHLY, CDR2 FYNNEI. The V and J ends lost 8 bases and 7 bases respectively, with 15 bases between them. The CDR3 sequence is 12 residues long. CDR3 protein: CASGVFLGEQYF. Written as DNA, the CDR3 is TGTGCCAGCGGTGTTTTCCTGGGAGAGCAGTACTTC.

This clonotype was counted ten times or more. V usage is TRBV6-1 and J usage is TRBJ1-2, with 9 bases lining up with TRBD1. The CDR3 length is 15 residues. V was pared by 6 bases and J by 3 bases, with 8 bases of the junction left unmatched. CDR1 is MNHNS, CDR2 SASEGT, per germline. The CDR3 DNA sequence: TGTGCCAGCAGGGGACTCCGGGACAGGGACTATGGCTACACCTTC. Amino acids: CASRGLRDRDYGYTF.

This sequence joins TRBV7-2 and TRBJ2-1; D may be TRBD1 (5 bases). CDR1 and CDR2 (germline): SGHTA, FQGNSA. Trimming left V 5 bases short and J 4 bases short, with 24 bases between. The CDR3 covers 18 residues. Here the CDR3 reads CASSPGHSFSLKYNEQFF. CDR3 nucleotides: TGTGCCAGCAGCCCAGGACATTCCTTTTCTCTAAAATACAATGAGCAGTTCTTC.

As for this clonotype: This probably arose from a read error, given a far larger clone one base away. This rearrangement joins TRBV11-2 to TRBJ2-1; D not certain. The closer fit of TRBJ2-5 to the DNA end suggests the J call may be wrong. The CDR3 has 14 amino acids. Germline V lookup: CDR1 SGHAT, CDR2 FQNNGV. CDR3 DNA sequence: TGTGCCAGCAGCTGGGGAAGGGTCGGAGAGACCCAGTACTTC. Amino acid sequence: CASSWGRVGETQYF.

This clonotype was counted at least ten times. CDR3 sequence (DNA): TGTGCCAGCACATCGGCGGGGGGCGGATACTATGGCTACACCTTC. As protein: CASTSAGGGYYGYTF. This chain connects TRBV6-1 to TRBJ1-2, with a possible D match to TRBD1 (6 bases). Germline-derived CDR1 and CDR2 are MNHNS and SASEGT. The CDR3 loop spans 15 amino acids. Trimming took 7 bases from V and 3 from J, leaving 18 bases between them.

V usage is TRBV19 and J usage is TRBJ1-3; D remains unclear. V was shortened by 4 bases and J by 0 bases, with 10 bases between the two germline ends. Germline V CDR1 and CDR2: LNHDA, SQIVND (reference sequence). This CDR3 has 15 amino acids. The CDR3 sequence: CASSTRTSSGNTIYF. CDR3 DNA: TGTGCCAGTAGTACCCGGACGAGCTCTGGAAACACCATATATTTT. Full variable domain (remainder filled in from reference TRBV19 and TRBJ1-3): DGGITQSPKYLFRKEGQNVTLSCEQNLNHDAMYWYRQDPGQGLRLIYYSQIVNDFQKGDIAEGYSVSREKKESFPLTVTSAQKNPTAFYLCASSTRTSSGNTIYFGEGSWLTVV.

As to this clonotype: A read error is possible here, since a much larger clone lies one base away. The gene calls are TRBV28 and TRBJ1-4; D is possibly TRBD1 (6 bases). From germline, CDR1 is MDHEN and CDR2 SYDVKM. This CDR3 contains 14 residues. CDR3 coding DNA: TGTGCCGGCAGATGGACAGCTATTAATGAAAAACTGTTTTTT. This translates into CAGRWTAINEKLFF.

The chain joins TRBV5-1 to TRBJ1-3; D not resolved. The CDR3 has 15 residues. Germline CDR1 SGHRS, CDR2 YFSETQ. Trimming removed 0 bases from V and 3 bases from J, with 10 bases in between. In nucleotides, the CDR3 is TGCGCCAGCAGCTTGGGCGGGTTCCTTGGAAACACCATATATTTT. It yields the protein CASSLGGFLGNTIYF.

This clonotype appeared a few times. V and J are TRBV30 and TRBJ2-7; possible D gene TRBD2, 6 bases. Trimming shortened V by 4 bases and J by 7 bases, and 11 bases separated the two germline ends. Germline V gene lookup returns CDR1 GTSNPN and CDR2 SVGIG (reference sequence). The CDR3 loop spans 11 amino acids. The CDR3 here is CAWKEGDEQYF. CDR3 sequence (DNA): TGTGCCTGGAAGGAGGGTGATGAGCAGTACTTC.

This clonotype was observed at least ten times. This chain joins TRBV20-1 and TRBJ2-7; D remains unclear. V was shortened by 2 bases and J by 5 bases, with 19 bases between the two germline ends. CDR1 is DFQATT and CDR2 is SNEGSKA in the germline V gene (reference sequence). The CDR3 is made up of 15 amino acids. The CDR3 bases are TGCAGTGCTAGAAGGCAGCTCACCAGGTTGGACGAGCAGTACTTC. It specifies CSARRQLTRLDEQYF.

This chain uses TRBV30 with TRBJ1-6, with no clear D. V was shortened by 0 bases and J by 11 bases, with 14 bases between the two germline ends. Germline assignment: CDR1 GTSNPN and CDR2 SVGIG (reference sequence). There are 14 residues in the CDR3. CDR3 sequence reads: CAWSVGLPKAPLHF. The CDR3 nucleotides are TGTGCCTGGAGTGTTGGCTTACCAAAGGCACCCCTCCACTTT.

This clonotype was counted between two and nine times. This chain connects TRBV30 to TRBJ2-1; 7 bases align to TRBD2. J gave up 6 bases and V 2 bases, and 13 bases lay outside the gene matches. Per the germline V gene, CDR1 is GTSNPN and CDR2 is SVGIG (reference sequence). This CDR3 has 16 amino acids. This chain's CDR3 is CAWSSGEGQWGNEQFF. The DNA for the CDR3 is TGTGCCTGGAGTTCTGGGGAGGGGCAATGGGGCAATGAGCAGTTCTTC.

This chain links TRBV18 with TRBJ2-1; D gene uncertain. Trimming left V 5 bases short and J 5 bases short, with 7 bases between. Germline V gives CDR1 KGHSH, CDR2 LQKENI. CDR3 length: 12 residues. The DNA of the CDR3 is TGTGCCAGCTCAGGGCCGAACAATGAGCAGTTCTTC. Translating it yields CASSGPNNEQFF.

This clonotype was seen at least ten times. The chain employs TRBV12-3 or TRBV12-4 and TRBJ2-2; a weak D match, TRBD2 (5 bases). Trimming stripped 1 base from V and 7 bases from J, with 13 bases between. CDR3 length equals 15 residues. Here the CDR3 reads CASSLGGLGGGELFF. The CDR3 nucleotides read TGTGCCAGCAGTTTAGGAGGACTGGGTGGCGGGGAGCTGTTTTTT.